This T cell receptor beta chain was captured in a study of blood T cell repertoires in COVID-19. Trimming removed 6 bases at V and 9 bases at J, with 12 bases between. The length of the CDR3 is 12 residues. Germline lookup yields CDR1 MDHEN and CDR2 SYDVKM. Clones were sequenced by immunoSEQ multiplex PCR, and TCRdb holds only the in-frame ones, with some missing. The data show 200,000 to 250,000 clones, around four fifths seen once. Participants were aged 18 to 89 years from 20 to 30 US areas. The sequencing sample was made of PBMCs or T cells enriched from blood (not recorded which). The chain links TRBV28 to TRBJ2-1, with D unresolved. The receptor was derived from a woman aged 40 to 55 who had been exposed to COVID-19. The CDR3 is CASRLDLGEQFF. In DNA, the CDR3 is TGTGCCAGCAGGCTAGATTTGGGTGAGCAGTTCTTC. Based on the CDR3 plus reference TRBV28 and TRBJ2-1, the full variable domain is DVKVTQSSRYLVKRTGEKVFLECVQDMDHENMFWYRQDPGLGLRLIYFSYDVKMKEKGDIPEGYSVSREKKERFSLILESASTNQTSMYLCASRLDLGEQFFGPGTRLTVL.